The TCR beta chain under discussion was sequenced for a study of CD8 T cells in ankylosing spondylitis. CDR3 size: 15 residues. CDR1 is LGHNA and CDR2 is YSLEER in the germline V gene. Via MiXCR, TCRdb re-called the 5' RACE reads, giving one row per CDR3 protein. Altogether approximately 190,000 distinct CDR3 sequences are present, over 10% being singletons, with the ten largest covering more than 9.5%. General study points: Blood of patients with ankylosing spondylitis appeared to be characterized by a TCR beta motif of roughly eight highly homologous variants. Some motif variants had been reported before (in reactive arthritis synovial fluid and blood).

A remark on this clonotype: Its antigen is still unknown. The junction and the germline gene differ at one end; a read error may be behind it.

The sequenced sample consisted of blood, either unsorted or a sorted T cell fraction (not recorded which). The chain employs TRBV4-3 and TRBJ1-2; D is unclear. The TCR sequence derives from a female donor with ankylosing spondylitis or in good health (not recorded which). The CDR3: CASSQVTSSGYDYTF. CDR3 sequence (DNA): TGCGCCAGCAGCCAAGTGACCTCCTCTGGCTATGACTACACCTTC.